A selection of T cell receptor beta chains follows, all from one sample in a study of shared clonotypes between healthy human individuals. Repertoires were generated with immunoSEQ multiplex PCR, while TCRdb's copy carries only in-frame clones and drops some. This sample has under 1,100,000 clones, with more than 60% found just once. Sequenced sample: memory CD4+ T cells sorted from blood. These TCRs come from a man between 18 and 29 years old in good health. CDR3s include the opening cysteine and the closing phenylalanine or tryptophan. Each record gives: J gene, clone size, D gene, V gene, CDR3 protein, CDR3 DNA. D genes are given only for firm matches. The size entry is marked missing in some rows and otherwise reads once, few, many or a size class.

j_call: TRBJ2-7; clone_size: .; d_call: TRBD2; v_call: TRBV7-2; cdr3_aa: CASSLEPSGYEQYF; cdr3_nt: TGTGCCAGCAGCTTAGAACCTAGCGGCTACGAGCAGTACTTC
j_call: TRBJ1-1; clone_size: .; d_call: .; v_call: TRBV27; cdr3_aa: CASSSTRNAEAFF; cdr3_nt: TGTGCCAGCAGTTCCACCAGGAACGCTGAAGCTTTCTTT
j_call: TRBJ2-1; clone_size: .; d_call: TRBD2; v_call: TRBV9; cdr3_aa: CASSARLALYNEQFF; cdr3_nt: TGTGCCAGCAGCGCCCGACTAGCCCTCTACAATGAGCAGTTCTTC
j_call: TRBJ1-6; clone_size: .; d_call: .; v_call: TRBV21-1; cdr3_aa: CASSKDSLKAMGNSPLHF; cdr3_nt: TGTGCCAGCAGCAAAGACAGTCTTAAAGCGATGGGTAATTCACCCCTCCACTTT
j_call: TRBJ1-3; clone_size: .; d_call: .; v_call: TRBV5-1; cdr3_aa: CASRATMYSGNTIYF; cdr3_nt: TGCGCCAGCAGGGCCACAATGTACTCTGGAAACACCATATATTTT
j_call: TRBJ2-7; clone_size: .; d_call: TRBD2; v_call: TRBV19; cdr3_aa: CASSNSGDEQYF; cdr3_nt: TGTGCCAGTAGTAACAGCGGGGACGAGCAGTACTTC
j_call: TRBJ2-2; clone_size: .; d_call: .; v_call: TRBV2; cdr3_aa: CASKQGGTGELFF; cdr3_nt: TGTGCCAGCAAGCAGGGAGGCACCGGGGAGCTGTTTTTT
j_call: TRBJ2-1; clone_size: once; d_call: .; v_call: TRBV7-2; cdr3_aa: CASSFGSGGGNEQFF; cdr3_nt: TGTGCCAGCAGCTTTGGTAGCGGAGGGGGCAATGAGCAGTTCTTC
j_call: TRBJ2-7; clone_size: few; d_call: TRBD2; v_call: TRBV7-6; cdr3_aa: CASSLPGTSVHSYEQYF; cdr3_nt: TGTGCCAGCAGCTTACCAGGGACTAGCGTCCACTCCTACGAGCAGTACTTC
j_call: TRBJ2-5; clone_size: few; d_call: TRBD1; v_call: TRBV6-1; cdr3_aa: CASSRQGAWAETQYF; cdr3_nt: TGTGCCAGCAGTCGACAGGGGGCCTGGGCAGAGACCCAGTACTTC
j_call: TRBJ2-5; clone_size: .; d_call: .; v_call: TRBV7-7; cdr3_aa: CASSLRDSYQETQYF; cdr3_nt: TGTGCTAGCAGCCTCCGGGATTCGTACCAAGAGACCCAGTACTTC
j_call: TRBJ2-2; clone_size: .; d_call: .; v_call: TRBV6-1; cdr3_aa: CASMLTGGPTGELFF; cdr3_nt: TGTGCCAGCATGTTGACGGGGGGCCCTACCGGGGAGCTGTTTTTT
j_call: TRBJ1-2; clone_size: .; d_call: .; v_call: TRBV10-1; cdr3_aa: CASSPDSNYGYTF; cdr3_nt: TGCGCCAGCAGTCCGGACAGTAACTATGGCTACACCTTC
j_call: TRBJ1-5; clone_size: .; d_call: TRBD1; v_call: TRBV19; cdr3_aa: CASRGQGDQPQHF; cdr3_nt: TGTGCCAGTAGGGGACAGGGAGATCAGCCCCAGCATTTT
j_call: TRBJ2-4; clone_size: .; d_call: TRBD1; v_call: TRBV5-4; cdr3_aa: CASSLDQGVDIQYF; cdr3_nt: TGTGCCAGCAGCTTGGACCAGGGGGTGGACATTCAGTACTTC
j_call: TRBJ1-2; clone_size: .; d_call: TRBD1; v_call: TRBV15; cdr3_aa: CATSRDVGRTGGNYGYTF; cdr3_nt: TGTGCCACCAGCAGAGATGTGGGGAGGACAGGGGGGAACTATGGCTACACCTTC
j_call: TRBJ2-7; clone_size: .; d_call: .; v_call: TRBV9; cdr3_aa: CASSEGLVKYEQYF; cdr3_nt: TGTGCCAGCAGCGAGGGGTTAGTTAAGTACGAGCAGTACTTC
j_call: TRBJ2-7; clone_size: .; d_call: .; v_call: TRBV11-2; cdr3_aa: CASSLGDSYEQYF; cdr3_nt: TGTGCCAGCAGCTTAGGCGATTCCTACGAGCAGTACTTC
j_call: TRBJ2-5; clone_size: .; d_call: TRBD1; v_call: TRBV5-1; cdr3_aa: CASSLGDTGGAGETQYF; cdr3_nt: TGCGCCAGCAGCTTGGGCGATACAGGGGGCGCCGGGGAGACCCAGTACTTC
j_call: TRBJ1-2; clone_size: .; d_call: .; v_call: TRBV11-2; cdr3_aa: CASSLVGRGASNYGYTF; cdr3_nt: TGTGCCAGCAGCTTAGTTGGCAGGGGCGCTTCTAACTATGGCTACACCTTC
j_call: TRBJ2-7; clone_size: .; d_call: .; v_call: TRBV7-6; cdr3_aa: CASSLNVGAYEQYF; cdr3_nt: TGTGCCAGCAGCTTAAATGTGGGTGCCTACGAGCAGTACTTC
j_call: TRBJ1-2; clone_size: once; d_call: .; v_call: TRBV28; cdr3_aa: CASSLDASPERGYGYTF; cdr3_nt: TGTGCCAGCAGTTTAGACGCATCCCCCGAAAGAGGGTATGGCTACACCTTC
j_call: TRBJ2-7; clone_size: .; d_call: TRBD2; v_call: TRBV5-1; cdr3_aa: CASSPGLAGPEEQYF; cdr3_nt: TGCGCCAGCAGCCCGGGACTAGCGGGACCGGAAGAGCAGTACTTC
j_call: TRBJ2-7; clone_size: .; d_call: TRBD2; v_call: TRBV4-1; cdr3_aa: CASSQDLRAGVHEQYF; cdr3_nt: TGCGCCAGCAGCCAAGATCTAAGGGCGGGAGTGCACGAGCAGTACTTC
j_call: TRBJ1-3; clone_size: .; d_call: .; v_call: TRBV2; cdr3_aa: CASKVSSGNTIYF; cdr3_nt: TGTGCCAGCAAGGTCTCCTCTGGAAACACCATATATTTT
j_call: TRBJ2-1; clone_size: few; d_call: TRBD2; v_call: TRBV18; cdr3_aa: CASSPAGLAGAYNEQFF; cdr3_nt: TGTGCCAGCTCACCGGCGGGACTAGCGGGGGCCTACAATGAGCAGTTCTTC
j_call: TRBJ1-4; clone_size: many; d_call: .; v_call: TRBV21-1; cdr3_aa: CASSKKKTRGGEKLFF; cdr3_nt: TGTGCCAGCAGCAAGAAGAAAACTCGGGGTGGGGAAAAACTGTTTTTT
j_call: TRBJ1-2; clone_size: .; d_call: .; v_call: TRBV12-5; cdr3_aa: CASGSQRNNYGYTF; cdr3_nt: TGTGCTAGTGGCTCTCAGCGGAATAACTATGGCTACACCTTC
j_call: TRBJ2-1; clone_size: .; d_call: .; v_call: TRBV5-1; cdr3_aa: CASSLASGAEQFF; cdr3_nt: TGCGCCAGCAGCTTGGCATCGGGGGCTGAGCAGTTCTTC
j_call: TRBJ2-3; clone_size: once; d_call: TRBD2; v_call: TRBV10-2; cdr3_aa: CASSGGARSTQYF; cdr3_nt: TGCGCCAGTAGCGGGGGGGCAAGGAGTACGCAGTATTTT
j_call: TRBJ1-2; clone_size: once; d_call: .; v_call: TRBV19; cdr3_aa: CASSSGGDYGYTF; cdr3_nt: TGTGCCAGTAGTAGTGGAGGGGACTATGGCTACACCTTC
j_call: TRBJ2-3; clone_size: .; d_call: .; v_call: TRBV4-2; cdr3_aa: CASSQELSTDTQYF; cdr3_nt: TGTGCCAGCAGCCAAGAGCTTAGCACAGATACGCAGTATTTT
j_call: TRBJ2-5; clone_size: .; d_call: TRBD2; v_call: TRBV5-1; cdr3_aa: CASSSGGGYRETQYF; cdr3_nt: TGCGCCAGCAGCTCTGGGGGAGGGTATCGAGAGACCCAGTACTTC
j_call: TRBJ2-7; clone_size: .; d_call: .; v_call: TRBV25-1; cdr3_aa: CASSEIQRSYEQYF; cdr3_nt: TGTGCCAGCAGTGAGATACAGCGATCCTACGAGCAGTACTTC
j_call: TRBJ2-7; clone_size: .; d_call: .; v_call: TRBV5-4; cdr3_aa: CASSPPGNSYEQYF; cdr3_nt: TGTGCCAGCAGCCCGCCGGGTAACTCCTACGAGCAGTACTTC
j_call: TRBJ1-1; clone_size: few; d_call: .; v_call: TRBV18; cdr3_aa: CASSPPNFLNTEAFF; cdr3_nt: TGTGCCAGCTCACCACCGAACTTCTTGAACACTGAAGCTTTCTTT
j_call: TRBJ2-5; clone_size: .; d_call: .; v_call: TRBV18; cdr3_aa: CASSPTETQYF; cdr3_nt: TGTGCCAGCTCACCGACCGAGACCCAGTACTTC
j_call: TRBJ2-2; clone_size: .; d_call: .; v_call: TRBV7-2; cdr3_aa: CASSLTLGLNTGELFF; cdr3_nt: TGTGCCAGCAGTCTTACCCTAGGACTGAACACCGGGGAGCTGTTTTTT
j_call: TRBJ2-7; clone_size: once; d_call: .; v_call: TRBV2; cdr3_aa: CASSVQGLPSYEQYF; cdr3_nt: TGTGCCAGCAGTGTGCAGGGGCTTCCCTCCTACGAGCAGTACTTC
j_call: TRBJ2-7; clone_size: .; d_call: TRBD2; v_call: TRBV13; cdr3_aa: CASSSPGLAGVNEQYF; cdr3_nt: TGTGCCAGCAGCTCGCCGGGACTAGCGGGAGTCAACGAGCAGTACTTC
j_call: TRBJ2-7; clone_size: .; d_call: TRBD1; v_call: TRBV6-1; cdr3_aa: CASSLDRGQYF; cdr3_nt: TGTGCCAGCAGCCTAGACAGGGGGCAGTACTTC
j_call: TRBJ1-5; clone_size: many; d_call: .; v_call: TRBV10-1; cdr3_aa: CPHQPQHF; cdr3_nt: TGCCCCCATCAGCCCCAGCATTTT
j_call: TRBJ1-6; clone_size: .; d_call: .; v_call: TRBV4-1; cdr3_aa: CASSQDGFYNSPLHF; cdr3_nt: TGCGCCAGCAGCCAAGACGGCTTCTATAATTCACCCCTCCACTTT
j_call: TRBJ1-1; clone_size: .; d_call: .; v_call: TRBV5-1; cdr3_aa: CASSLEGRNTEAFF; cdr3_nt: TGCGCCAGCAGCTTGGAGGGACGAAATACTGAAGCTTTCTTT
j_call: TRBJ1-5; clone_size: many; d_call: .; v_call: TRBV6-1; cdr3_aa: CASSPTYSNQPQHF; cdr3_nt: TGTGCCAGCAGTCCTACGTATAGCAATCAGCCCCAGCATTTT
j_call: TRBJ2-5; clone_size: .; d_call: .; v_call: TRBV28; cdr3_aa: CASSLLGAEETQYF; cdr3_nt: TGTGCCAGCAGTTTACTGGGGGCGGAGGAGACCCAGTACTTC
j_call: TRBJ2-4; clone_size: .; d_call: .; v_call: TRBV18; cdr3_aa: CASSPETIQYF; cdr3_nt: TGTGCCAGCTCACCCGAAACCATTCAGTACTTC
j_call: TRBJ2-7; clone_size: .; d_call: .; v_call: TRBV10-1; cdr3_aa: CAGPSGESSYEQYF; cdr3_nt: TGCGCCGGACCAAGCGGTGAAAGCTCCTACGAGCAGTACTTC
j_call: TRBJ2-5; clone_size: .; d_call: .; v_call: TRBV19; cdr3_aa: CASSIFTGNQETQYF; cdr3_nt: TGTGCCAGTAGTATATTTACAGGGAATCAAGAGACCCAGTACTTC
j_call: TRBJ1-2; clone_size: .; d_call: .; v_call: TRBV28; cdr3_aa: CASRSTGNYGYTF; cdr3_nt: TGTGCCAGCAGGTCAACAGGGAACTATGGCTACACCTTC
j_call: TRBJ2-7; clone_size: .; d_call: .; v_call: TRBV12-5; cdr3_aa: CASAPGGSYSYEQYF; cdr3_nt: TGTGCTAGTGCCCCCGGGGGATCCTACTCCTACGAGCAGTACTTC
j_call: TRBJ2-1; clone_size: .; d_call: .; v_call: TRBV7-3; cdr3_aa: CASSFDQSEQFF; cdr3_nt: TGTGCCAGCAGCTTTGATCAGAGTGAGCAGTTCTTC
j_call: TRBJ2-3; clone_size: .; d_call: TRBD2; v_call: TRBV5-1; cdr3_aa: CASSLERGTDTQYF; cdr3_nt: TGCGCCAGCAGCTTGGAGCGGGGAACAGATACGCAGTATTTT
j_call: TRBJ2-5; clone_size: .; d_call: .; v_call: TRBV11-3; cdr3_aa: CASSLGGRETQYF; cdr3_nt: TGTGCCAGCAGCTTAGGGGGCCGAGAGACCCAGTACTTC
j_call: TRBJ2-7; clone_size: .; d_call: .; v_call: TRBV13; cdr3_aa: CASSSGEGLYEQYF; cdr3_nt: TGTGCCAGCAGCTCAGGGGAGGGCCTCTACGAGCAGTACTTC